This T cell receptor (beta chain) was sequenced during a study of blood T cell repertoires in COVID-19. Looking at the study overall: Specimens from acute and convalescent COVID-19 originated in the United States, Italy and Spain. PBMCs, B-cell-depleted T cells, or T cells were the source of the cDNA or gDNA that made up the material.

The germline V gene has CDR1 SGDLS and CDR2 YYNGEE. The CDR3 is 14 amino acids. Germline trimming cut 4 bases from V and 6 bases from J; bases unmatched to any gene: 7. Authors' processing steps: It was from reference gene primer amplification that nucleated cell counts were estimated. TCRdb's copy holds only in-frame clones and misses some; the assay was immunoSEQ multiplex PCR. That table furnishes V, J and clone size, whereas the DNA furnished D and trimming. The table lists over 50,000 clones, about 93% of them singletons. This chain connects TRBV9 to TRBJ1-5; 7 bases line up with TRBD1. The specimen sequenced was peripheral blood. The receptor comes from a human donor with active COVID-19. The donor label of this sample is uncertain. The CDR3 region has the DNA TGTGCCAGCAGCCCGACAGGGTCTAGTCAGCCCCAGCATTTT. Protein product: CASSPTGSSQPQHF.